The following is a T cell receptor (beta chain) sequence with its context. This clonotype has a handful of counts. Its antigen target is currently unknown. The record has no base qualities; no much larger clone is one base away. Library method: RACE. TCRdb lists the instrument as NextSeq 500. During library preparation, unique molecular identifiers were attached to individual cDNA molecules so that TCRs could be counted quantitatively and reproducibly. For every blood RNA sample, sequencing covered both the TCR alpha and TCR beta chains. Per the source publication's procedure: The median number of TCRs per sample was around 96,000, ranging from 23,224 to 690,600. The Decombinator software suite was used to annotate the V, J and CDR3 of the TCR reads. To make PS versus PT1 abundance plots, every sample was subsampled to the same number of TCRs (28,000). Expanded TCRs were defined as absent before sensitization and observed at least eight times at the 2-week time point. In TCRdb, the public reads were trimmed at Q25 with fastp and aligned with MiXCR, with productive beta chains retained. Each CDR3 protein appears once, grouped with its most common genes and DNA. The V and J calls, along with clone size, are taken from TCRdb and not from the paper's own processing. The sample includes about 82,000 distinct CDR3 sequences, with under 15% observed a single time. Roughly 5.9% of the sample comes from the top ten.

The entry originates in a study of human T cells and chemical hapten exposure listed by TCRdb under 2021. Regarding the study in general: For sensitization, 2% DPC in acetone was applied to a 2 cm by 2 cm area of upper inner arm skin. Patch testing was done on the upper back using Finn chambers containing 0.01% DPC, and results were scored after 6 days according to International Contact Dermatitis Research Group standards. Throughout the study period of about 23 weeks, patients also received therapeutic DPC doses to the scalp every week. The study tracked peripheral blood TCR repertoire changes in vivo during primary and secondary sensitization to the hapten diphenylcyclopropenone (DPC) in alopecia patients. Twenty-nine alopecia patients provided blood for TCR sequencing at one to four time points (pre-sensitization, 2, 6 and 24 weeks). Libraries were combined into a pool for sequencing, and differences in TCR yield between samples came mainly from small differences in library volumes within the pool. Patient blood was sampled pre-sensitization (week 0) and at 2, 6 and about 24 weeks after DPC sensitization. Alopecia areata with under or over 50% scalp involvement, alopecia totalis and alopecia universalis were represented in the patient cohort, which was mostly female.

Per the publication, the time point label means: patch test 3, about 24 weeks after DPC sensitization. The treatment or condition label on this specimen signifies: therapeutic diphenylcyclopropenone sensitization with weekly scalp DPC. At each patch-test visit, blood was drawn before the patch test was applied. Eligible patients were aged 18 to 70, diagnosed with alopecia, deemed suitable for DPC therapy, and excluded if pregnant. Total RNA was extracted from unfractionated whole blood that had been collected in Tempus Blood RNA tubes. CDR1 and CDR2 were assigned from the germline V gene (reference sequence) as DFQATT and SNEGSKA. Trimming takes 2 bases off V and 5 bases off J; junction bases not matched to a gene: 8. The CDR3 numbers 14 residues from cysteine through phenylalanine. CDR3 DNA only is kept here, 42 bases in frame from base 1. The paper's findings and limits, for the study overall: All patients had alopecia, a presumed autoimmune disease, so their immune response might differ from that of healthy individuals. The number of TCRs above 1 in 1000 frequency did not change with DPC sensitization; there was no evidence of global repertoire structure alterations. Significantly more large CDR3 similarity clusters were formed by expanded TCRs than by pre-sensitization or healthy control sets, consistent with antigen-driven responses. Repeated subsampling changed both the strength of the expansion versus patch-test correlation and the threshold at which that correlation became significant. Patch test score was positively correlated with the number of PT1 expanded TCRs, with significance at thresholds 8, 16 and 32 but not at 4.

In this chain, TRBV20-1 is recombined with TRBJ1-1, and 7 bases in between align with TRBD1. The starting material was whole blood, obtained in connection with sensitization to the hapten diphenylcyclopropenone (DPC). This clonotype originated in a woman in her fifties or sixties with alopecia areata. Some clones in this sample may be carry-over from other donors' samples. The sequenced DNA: TGCAGTGCTAGATCGCCGACAGGGAGGACTGAAGCTTTCTTT. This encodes CSARSPTGRTEAFF.